The TCR beta chain under discussion was sequenced for a study of T cell responses to AZD1222 COVID-19 vaccine. For the study at large: The analysis combined second doses at about 4 or about 12 weeks. Study conclusions and caveats: Reports indicate that nearly half of spike-specific TCRs are directed at unmutated variant regions. Donors were mostly white British, more females; clonal diversity possibly underestimated. Repertoire collection took place solely once the T cell response had peaked.

Sequencing used immunoSEQ multiplex PCR; TCRdb keeps in-frame clones, though not all of them. This repertoire shows around 78,000 clones, roughly nine tenths found once; its top ten account for 4.2%. The CDR3 spans 15 residues. CDR1 SEHNR and CDR2 FQNEAQ come from the germline V gene (reference sequence). V was shortened by 6 bases and J by 5 bases, with 18 bases between the two germline ends. Details on this clone: No antigen is known for it.

The sequencing used peripheral blood, collected on day 0 of AZD1222 vaccination. This TCR was recovered from an adult in good health. V is TRBV7-9 and J is TRBJ2-3; either TRBD1 or TRBD2 may supply D (5 bases each). This CDR3 is CASSAYGTAEDTQYF. The CDR3, as DNA: TGTGCCAGCAGTGCTTACGGGACCGCAGAAGATACGCAGTATTTT.